This T cell receptor beta chain emerged from a study of shared clonotypes between healthy human individuals. As for this clone: A read error may explain this, as a much larger clone is one base away.

CDR3 length: 12 amino acids. V lost 8 bases to trimming and J lost 1 base, with 8 bases between them. Germline V gene sequence: CDR1 SNHLY, CDR2 FYNNEI. Generated by immunoSEQ multiplex PCR, the TCRdb table keeps only in-frame clones and is missing some. Of approximately 1,000,000 clones in the sample, around three quarters were seen once. The chain is built from TRBV2 and TRBJ2-5; D gene unclear. The sequenced sample was memory CD4+ T cells from PBMCs. Subset: CD45RA-negative fraction. The source is a man younger than 35 in good health. Some clones in this sample may be carry-over from other donors' samples. This CDR3 is CASGRTQETQYF. The CDR3 DNA sequence: TGTGCCAGCGGGCGGACCCAAGAGACCCAGTACTTC.